This is a list of T cell receptor beta chains from one sample in a study of T cell repertoires in cytomegalovirus infection. A single record per CDR3 protein comes from TCRdb applying MiXCR to the reads. The sample consists of tens of thousands of distinct CDR3 sequences, over 15% of them appearing once. No antigens are known for them. The sample here was CD8+ T cells from cultured PBMCs, taken from culture after CMV antigen stimulation. The receptors were sampled from a human donor in good health (CMV status not recorded). Some clones in this sample may be carry-over from other donors' samples. Each CDR3 is given with its conserved first and last residue. D genes are given only for firm matches. The listing skips clone size in some rows; elsewhere it reads once, few, many or a size class.

J,D,V,size,CDR3,DNA
TRBJ2-5,.,TRBV6-2/TRBV6-3,.,CASSYSGNQETQYF,TGTGCCAGCAGTTACTCGGGGAATCAAGAGACCCAGTACTTC
TRBJ2-1,TRBD2,TRBV20-1,few,CSAREAGDEQFF,TGCAGTGCTAGAGAAGCGGGAGATGAGCAATTCTTC
TRBJ1-1,.,TRBV12-3/TRBV12-4,.,CASSYEGRTEAFF,TGTGCCAGCAGTTATGAGGGGCGGACTGAAGCTTTCTTT
TRBJ2-1,.,TRBV7-9,.,CASSLDDFLGGYREQFF,TGTGCCAGCAGCTTAGACGACTTCCTGGGGGGCTACCGGGAGCAGTTCTTC
TRBJ2-3,TRBD2,TRBV20-1,few,CSALRTSGTDTQYF,TGCAGTGCTTTACGGACTAGCGGCACAGATACGCAGTATTTT
TRBJ1-2,TRBD1,TRBV27,few,CASSYRGQGGYTF,TGTGCCAGCAGTTACAGGGGCCAGGGAGGCTACACCTTC
TRBJ2-7,.,TRBV5-1,.,CASSSNSGFSYEQYF,TGCGCCAGCAGCTCCAACAGCGGGTTCTCCTACGAGCAGTACTTC
TRBJ1-1,.,TRBV18,.,CASSLDLTEAFF,TGTGCCAGCTCGTTAGATTTGACTGAAGCTTTCTTT
TRBJ2-1,TRBD2,TRBV7-8,.,CASSFPSGAYNEQFF,TGTGCCAGCAGCTTCCCTAGCGGGGCCTACAATGAGCAGTTCTTC
TRBJ2-7,.,TRBV3-1,.,CASSQGNHYEQYF,TGTGCCAGCAGCCAAGGGAACCACTACGAGCAGTACTTC
TRBJ2-7,TRBD1,TRBV7-9,.,CASSLGDRIYEQYF,TGTGCCAGCAGCTTAGGGGACAGGATCTACGAGCAGTACTTC
TRBJ2-1,TRBD2,TRBV7-2,.,CASSLGSGRPYNEQFF,TGTGCCAGCAGCTTAGGTAGCGGGAGGCCCTACAATGAGCAGTTCTTC
TRBJ2-1,.,TRBV29-1,few,CSARVGAYNEQFF,TGCAGTGCCAGGGTCGGTGCCTACAATGAGCAGTTCTTC
TRBJ2-1,TRBD1,TRBV7-9,few,CASSAGQGSINEQFF,TGTGCCAGCAGCGCCGGACAGGGTTCGATCAATGAGCAGTTCTTC
TRBJ2-1,.,TRBV6-1,.,CASSGRLNEQFF,TGTGCCAGCAGTGGTCGGTTAAATGAGCAGTTCTTC
TRBJ2-3,.,TRBV12-3/TRBV12-4,.,CASSYRAKADTQYF,TGTGCCAGCAGTTACAGGGCGAAAGCAGATACGCAGTATTTT
TRBJ2-1,.,TRBV19,few,CASSIARGSYNEQFF,TGTGCCAGTAGTATAGCCCGGGGGTCCTACAATGAGCAGTTCTTC
TRBJ2-7,.,TRBV7-3,.,CASSNPPGRMIHEQYF,TGTGCCAGCAGCAACCCGCCGGGTCGGATGATCCACGAGCAGTACTTC
TRBJ2-7,.,TRBV7-9,many,CASSLTPSYEQYF,TGTGCCAGCAGCTTAACACCCTCCTACGAGCAGTACTTC
TRBJ2-2,TRBD1,TRBV7-2,few,CVSSLARGRGQGNTGELFF,TGTGTCAGCAGCTTAGCCCGGGGAAGGGGGCAGGGGAACACCGGGGAGCTGTTTTTT
TRBJ2-1,.,TRBV12-3/TRBV12-4,.,CASSYGGGPLYNEQFF,TGTGCCAGCAGTTATGGGGGGGGGCCTCTCTACAATGAGCAGTTCTTC
TRBJ2-6,TRBD1,TRBV29-1,few,CSVFDRDRVSGANVLTF,TGCAGCGTTTTCGATCGGGACAGGGTCTCTGGGGCCAACGTCCTGACTTTC
TRBJ2-2,.,TRBV7-6,.,CASSLTADTGELFF,TGTGCCAGCAGCTTAACGGCAGACACCGGGGAGCTGTTTTTT
TRBJ2-1,.,TRBV7-2,.,CASSPVPGNEQFF,TGTGCCAGCAGCCCCGTCCCTGGCAATGAGCAGTTCTTC
TRBJ1-2,.,TRBV7-2,few,CASQRVDYGYTF,TGTGCCAGCCAGAGGGTCGACTATGGCTACACCTTC
TRBJ2-1,.,TRBV27,few,CASSVLADDNEQFF,TGTGCCAGCAGTGTCTTAGCGGATGACAATGAGCAGTTCTTC
TRBJ2-7,.,TRBV7-2,few,CASSLGALYEQYF,TGTGCCAGCAGCTTAGGGGCCCTCTACGAGCAGTACTTC
TRBJ2-6,TRBD1,TRBV7-2,.,CASSQGGYGANVLTF,TGTGCCAGCAGCCAAGGGGGCTACGGGGCCAACGTCCTGACTTTC
TRBJ2-7,TRBD2,TRBV7-2,.,CASSLGVGAGGLSYEQYF,TGTGCCAGCAGCCTTGGGGTAGGGGCGGGGGGCCTATCCTACGAGCAGTACTTC
TRBJ1-5,.,TRBV7-6,.,CASSLRVGNNQPQHF,TGTGCCAGCAGCTTACGGGTCGGAAATAATCAGCCCCAGCATTTT
TRBJ2-2,TRBD1,TRBV2,many,CASGGAGGITGELFF,TGTGCCAGCGGAGGCGCAGGGGGCATCACCGGGGAGCTGTTTTTT
TRBJ2-3,TRBD2,TRBV7-2,many,CASSSRTSGRAGTQYF,TGTGCCAGCAGCTCGCGGACTAGCGGGAGGGCCGGTACGCAGTATTTT
TRBJ1-5,.,TRBV6-6,.,CASTSKTGAGNQPQHF,TGTGCCAGCACTTCTAAGACGGGGGCCGGAAATCAGCCCCAGCATTTT
TRBJ1-4,TRBD1,TRBV7-2,few,CASSINRGDEKLFF,TGTGCCAGCAGCATAAACAGGGGCGATGAAAAACTGTTTTTT
TRBJ2-1,TRBD1,TRBV12-5,.,CASGLGQGLYNEQFF,TGTGCTAGTGGCCTGGGACAGGGCTTGTACAATGAGCAGTTCTTC
TRBJ1-5,.,TRBV27,once,CASSLSKAHEGGDQPQHF,TGTGCCAGCAGTTTATCCAAGGCGCACGAAGGAGGGGATCAGCCCCAGCATTTT
TRBJ1-2,TRBD1,TRBV7-9,few,CASSRPGQINYGYTF,TGTGCCAGCAGCCGCCCGGGACAGATTAACTATGGCTACACCTTC
TRBJ2-1,TRBD2,TRBV19,once,CASSIGTSGSSLEQFF,TGTGCCAGTAGTATTGGGACTAGCGGGAGCTCTTTGGAGCAGTTCTTC
TRBJ2-5,.,TRBV6-2/TRBV6-3,.,CASSPPRGATDQETQYF,TGTGCCAGCAGCCCCCCGCGCGGGGCCACCGACCAAGAGACCCAGTACTTC
TRBJ2-7,.,TRBV20-1,.,CSARDRIRSYEQYF,TGCAGTGCTAGAGATAGGATACGCTCCTACGAGCAGTACTTC
TRBJ2-1,.,TRBV4-1,.,CASSRIQGNQFF,TGCGCCAGCAGCCGAATCCAGGGGAATCAGTTCTTC
TRBJ2-3,.,TRBV7-2,.,CASSSRVKLADTQYF,TGTGCCAGCAGCTCCAGGGTCAAGCTAGCAGATACGCAGTATTTT
TRBJ2-7,.,TRBV6-2/TRBV6-3,.,CASSYSRPYEQYF,TGTGCCAGCAGTTACTCGAGGCCCTACGAGCAGTACTTC
TRBJ2-1,.,TRBV7-2,few,CASSLNGMSYNEQFF,TGTGCCAGCAGCTTAAACGGGATGTCCTACAATGAGCAGTTCTTC
TRBJ2-1,TRBD2,TRBV6-6,few,CASRGLASYNEQFF,TGTGCCAGCCGCGGACTAGCGAGTTACAATGAGCAGTTCTTC
TRBJ2-3,TRBD2,TRBV20-1,few,CSARTSGGRLDTDTQYF,TGCAGTGCTAGGACTAGCGGGGGGCGCTTGGACACAGATACGCAGTATTTT
TRBJ2-7,TRBD1,TRBV7-1,.,CASSSRNRGPSSYEQYF,TGTGCCAGCAGCTCAAGAAACAGGGGCCCGAGCTCCTACGAGCAGTACTTC
TRBJ2-2,TRBD1,TRBV12-3/TRBV12-4,few,CATLQGSTGELFF,TGTGCCACTTTACAGGGGAGCACCGGGGAGCTGTTTTTT